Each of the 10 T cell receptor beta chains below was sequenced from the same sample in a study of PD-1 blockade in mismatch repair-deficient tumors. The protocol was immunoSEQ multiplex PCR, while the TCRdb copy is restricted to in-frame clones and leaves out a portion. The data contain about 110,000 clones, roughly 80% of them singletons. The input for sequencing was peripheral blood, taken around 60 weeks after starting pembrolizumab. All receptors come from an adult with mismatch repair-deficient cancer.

DNA of the CDR3: TGTGCCACCAAGGACAGGGCAACTAATGAAAAACTGTTTTTT. Translated, it gives CATKDRATNEKLFF. This sequence joins TRBV2 and TRBJ1-4, with 8 bases that match TRBD1. The germline CDR1 and CDR2 sequences are SNHLY and FYNNEI. V lost 10 bases, J lost 0 bases, and 4 bases stayed unmatched. The CDR3 loop spans 14 amino acids.

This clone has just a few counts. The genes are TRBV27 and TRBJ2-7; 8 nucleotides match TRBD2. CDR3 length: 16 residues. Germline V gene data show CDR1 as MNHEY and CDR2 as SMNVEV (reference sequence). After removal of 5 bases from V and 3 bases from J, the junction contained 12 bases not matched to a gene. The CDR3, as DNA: TGTGCCAGCAGTCAAAGTTTGCGCGGGAGGCGCTACGAGCAGTACTTC. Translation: CASSQSLRGRRYEQYF.

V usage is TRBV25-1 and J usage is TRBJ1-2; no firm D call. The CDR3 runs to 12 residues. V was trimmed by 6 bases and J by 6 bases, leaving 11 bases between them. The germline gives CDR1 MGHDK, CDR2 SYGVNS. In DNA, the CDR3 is TGTGCCAGCAGGGCAGCGGAGCATGGCTACACCTTC. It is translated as CASRAAEHGYTF.

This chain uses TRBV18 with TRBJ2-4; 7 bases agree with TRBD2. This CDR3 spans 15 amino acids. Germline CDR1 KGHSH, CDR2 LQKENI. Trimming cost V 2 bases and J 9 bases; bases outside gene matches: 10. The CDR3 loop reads CASSPGGGSMGIQYF. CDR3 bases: TGTGCCAGCTCACCAGGTGGCGGGAGTATGGGCATTCAGTACTTC. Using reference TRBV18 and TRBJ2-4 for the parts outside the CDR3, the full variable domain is NAGVMQNPRHLVRRRGQEARLRCSPMKGHSHVYWYRQLPEEGLKFMVYLQKENIIDESGMPKERFSAEFPKEGPSILRIQQVVRGDSAAYFCASSPGGGSMGIQYFGAGTRLSVL.

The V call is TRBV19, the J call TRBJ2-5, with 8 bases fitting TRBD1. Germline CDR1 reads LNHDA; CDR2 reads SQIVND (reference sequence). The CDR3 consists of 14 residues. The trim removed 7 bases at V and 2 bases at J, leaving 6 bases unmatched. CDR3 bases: TGTGCCAGTACCCGGACAGGGATACAAGAGACCCAGTACTTC. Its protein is CASTRTGIQETQYF.

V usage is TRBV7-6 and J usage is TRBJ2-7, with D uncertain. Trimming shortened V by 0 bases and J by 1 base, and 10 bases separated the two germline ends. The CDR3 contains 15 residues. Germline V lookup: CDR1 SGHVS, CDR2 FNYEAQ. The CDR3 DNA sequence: TGTGCCAGCAGCTTAGCGCCGGCGGAGTCCTACGAGCAGTACTTC. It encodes CASSLAPAESYEQYF.

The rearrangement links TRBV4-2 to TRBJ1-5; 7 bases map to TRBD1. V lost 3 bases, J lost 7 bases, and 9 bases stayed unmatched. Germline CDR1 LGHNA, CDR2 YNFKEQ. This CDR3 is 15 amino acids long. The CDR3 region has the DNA TGTGCCAGCAGCCAGGCCCTCACAGGGGAACAGCCCCAGCATTTT. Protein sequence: CASSQALTGEQPQHF.

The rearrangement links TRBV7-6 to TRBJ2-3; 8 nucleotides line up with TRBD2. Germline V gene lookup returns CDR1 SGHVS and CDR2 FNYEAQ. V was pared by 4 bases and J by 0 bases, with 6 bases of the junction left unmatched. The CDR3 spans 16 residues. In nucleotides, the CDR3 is TGTGCCAGCAGCTCAGGACTAGCCTCTAGCACAGATACGCAGTATTTT. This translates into CASSSGLASSTDTQYF.

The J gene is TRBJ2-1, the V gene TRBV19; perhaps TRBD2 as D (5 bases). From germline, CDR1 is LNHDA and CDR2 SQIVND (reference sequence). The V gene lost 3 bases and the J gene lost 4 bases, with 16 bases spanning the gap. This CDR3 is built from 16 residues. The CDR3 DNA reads TGTGCCAGTAGTATCCCCCCCGCGGGTAAATACAATGAGCAGTTCTTC. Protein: CASSIPPAGKYNEQFF.

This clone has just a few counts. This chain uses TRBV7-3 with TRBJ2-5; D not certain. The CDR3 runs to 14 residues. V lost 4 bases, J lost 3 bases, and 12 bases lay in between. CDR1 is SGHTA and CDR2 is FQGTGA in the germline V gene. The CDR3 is CASSYRRTEETQYF. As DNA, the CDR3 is TGTGCCAGCAGCTACCGAAGGACCGAAGAGACCCAGTACTTC.